One and the same sample provided the 14 T cell receptor beta chains below, sequenced in a study of cytomegalovirus exposure and HLA in healthy donors. Primers for the PCR totalled 60 Vbeta and 13 Jbeta. The table came from immunoSEQ multiplex PCR; TCRdb's copy has only in-frame clones and leaves some out. The sample holds 100,000 to 120,000 clones, nearly 80% seen once. Sequenced sample: PBMCs. The receptors derive from a woman aged 25-40 years in good health and CMV-seronegative.

This clone was counted a single time. The chain couples TRBV23-1 to TRBJ1-4, with D possibly TRBD1 on 6 matching bases. TRBV23-1 is an ORF, and what it does is uncertain. Between the trimmed V and J ends, which lost 7 bases and 6 bases, there was a span of 21 bases. This CDR3 has 16 amino acids. The CDR3 DNA follows: TGCGCCAGCACCCCATTTGTATTAGGGGGATATGAAAAACTGTTTTTT. It yields the protein CASTPFVLGGYEKLFF.

V is TRBV5-8 and J is TRBJ1-3; D is unresolved. The CDR3 has 14 residues. The germline V and J ends were trimmed by 4 bases and 0 bases, with 8 bases remaining between them. CDR1 is SGHTS, CDR2 YDEGEE, per germline. The CDR3 nucleotides are TGTGCCAGCAGCCATTTTTTCTCTGGAAACACCATATATTTT. It is translated as CASSHFFSGNTIYF.

This chain connects TRBV7-7 to TRBJ2-2; TRBD1 agrees at 8 bases. V shed 5 bases and J 5 bases; nucleotides not matched to a gene: 7. From germline, CDR1 is SSHAT and CDR2 FNYEAQ (reference sequence). There are 15 residues in the CDR3. The CDR3 loop is CASSPGTGWTGELFF. As DNA, the CDR3 is TGTGCCAGCAGCCCCGGGACAGGTTGGACCGGGGAGCTGTTTTTT.

Only a few counts were recorded for this clone. The rearrangement links TRBV4-1 to TRBJ1-1, with D maybe TRBD1 (5 bases). CDR1 is MGHRA and CDR2 is YSYEKL in the germline V gene. There are 14 residues in the CDR3. Trimming took off 1 base at V and 8 bases at J, with 14 bases between the two ends. The CDR3 DNA sequence: TGCGCCAGCAGCCAAGTGGCTCCAGGGTCCGAAGCTTTCTTT. It yields the protein CASSQVAPGSEAFF.

The gene calls are TRBV7-2 and TRBJ2-3; 9 bases line up with TRBD2. Germline assignment: CDR1 SGHTA and CDR2 FQGNSA. V was pared by 5 bases and J by 10 bases, with 13 bases of the junction left unmatched. The CDR3 has 15 residues. The CDR3 loop reads CASSQAGLARVSQYF. The DNA for the CDR3 is TGTGCCAGCAGCCAGGCGGGACTAGCCAGGGTATCGCAGTATTTT.

J is TRBJ1-1 and V is TRBV5-1; the D gene is possibly TRBD1 (5 bases). The V gene lost 0 bases and the J gene lost 1 base, with 7 bases spanning the gap. The germline V gene encodes CDR1 SGHRS and CDR2 YFSETQ. The CDR3 loop spans 14 amino acids. Here the CDR3 DNA reads TGCGCCAGCAGCTTGGCAAGGGGGAACACTGAAGCTTTCTTT. Amino acids: CASSLARGNTEAFF.

The V and J genes are TRBV15 and TRBJ1-1; 8 bases line up with TRBD1. CDR1 and CDR2 (germline): LNHNV, YYDKDF (reference sequence). The ends lost 1 base at V and 3 bases at J; junction bases unmatched: 4. The CDR3 extends over 15 amino acids. CDR3 in amino acids: CATSRVHRGDTEAFF. The CDR3 DNA follows: TGTGCCACCAGCAGAGTCCACAGGGGGGACACTGAAGCTTTCTTT.

The chain is built from TRBV5-6 and TRBJ1-5, with 8 nucleotides matching TRBD1. Looked up from germline, CDR1 is SGHDT and CDR2 is YYEEEE. There are 16 residues in the CDR3. Trimming took 0 bases from V and 5 from J; bases not matched to a gene: 7. DNA for the CDR3: TGTGCCAGCAGCTTGGCCCTATTGGACAGGGATCAGCCCCAGCATTTT. The encoded protein is CASSLALLDRDQPQHF. The whole variable domain, filled in from reference TRBV5-6 and TRBJ1-5, reads DAGVTQSPTHLIKTRGQQVTLRCSPKSGHDTVSWYQQALGQGPQFIFQYYEEEERQRGNFPDRFSGHQFPNYSSELNVNALLLGDSALYLCASSLALLDRDQPQHFGDGTRLSIL.

This clone was picked up a small number of times. The genes are TRBV4-1 and TRBJ1-5, with no clear D. V was trimmed by 2 bases and J by 0 bases, leaving 5 bases between them. Germline CDR1 reads MGHRA; CDR2 reads YSYEKL. CDR3 length: 14 amino acids. The CDR3 coding sequence is TGCGCCAGCAGCCAAAAACTTAGCAATCAGCCCCAGCATTTT. Protein product: CASSQKLSNQPQHF.

This clone was detected a few times. The rearrangement joins TRBV28 to TRBJ2-2; D not resolved. Germline V gives CDR1 MDHEN, CDR2 SYDVKM. The CDR3 runs to 13 residues. V dropped 6 bases and J dropped 7 bases, with 12 bases sitting between them. This CDR3 is CASSQAPYGELFF. The CDR3 DNA sequence: TGTGCCAGCAGCCAGGCCCCGTACGGGGAGCTGTTTTTT.

This clone has more than one count but fewer than ten. This chain connects TRBV7-9 to TRBJ2-5, with D perhaps matching TRBD2 (6 bases). Germline V gives CDR1 SEHNR, CDR2 FQNEAQ (reference sequence). Trimming took off 5 bases at V and 2 bases at J, with 9 bases between the two ends. There are 13 residues in the CDR3. The CDR3 is CASSGRNQETQYF. The CDR3 DNA reads TGTGCCAGCAGCGGGAGGAATCAAGAGACCCAGTACTTC.

V and J are TRBV15 and TRBJ1-3; no clear D gene. Germline V gene lookup returns CDR1 LNHNV and CDR2 YYDKDF (reference sequence). The V and J ends lost 5 bases and 0 bases respectively, with 14 bases between them. This CDR3 spans 16 amino acids. The CDR3 coding sequence is TGTGCCACCAGCGGACTGCGGATTAGCTCTGGAAACACCATATATTTT. Its translation is CATSGLRISSGNTIYF.

The chain couples TRBV29-1 to TRBJ1-2, with D uncertain. Germline V CDR1 and CDR2: SQVTM, ANQGSEA. The length of the CDR3 is 11 residues. Trimming removed 2 bases at V and 5 bases at J, with 6 bases between. CDR3 protein: CSVEPGYGYTF. In DNA form, the CDR3 reads TGCAGCGTTGAACCCGGGTATGGCTACACCTTC.

This chain links TRBV4-2 with TRBJ2-1; no clear D. V lost 4 bases, J lost 4 bases, and 8 bases lay in between. The germline V gene has CDR1 LGHNA and CDR2 YNFKEQ. This CDR3 is 13 amino acids long. CDR3 loop: CASSLLEYNEQFF. The CDR3 DNA reads as TGTGCCAGCAGCCTACTTGAATACAATGAGCAGTTCTTC.